This passage covers 29 T cell receptor beta chains from one sample sequenced in a study of cytomegalovirus exposure and HLA in healthy donors. Primers: 60 Vbeta forward and 13 Jbeta reverse. Method: immunoSEQ multiplex PCR; TCRdb's copy keeps in-frame clones and lacks some. The sample has 60,000 to 75,000 clones, roughly 74% seen once; the top ten hold 11%. Sequencing used PBMCs. The receptor set was obtained from a woman in her fifties or sixties in good health and CMV-seropositive.

This clone was counted a few times. V and J are TRBV29-1 and TRBJ1-4; maybe TRBD1 (5 bases). This CDR3 contains 12 residues. Between the trimmed V and J ends, which lost 6 bases and 4 bases, there was a span of 9 bases. Germline V lookup: CDR1 SQVTM, CDR2 ANQGSEA. The CDR3, as DNA: TGCAGCGTCCACGGGGGTAATGAAAAACTGTTTTTT. Translation: CSVHGGNEKLFF.

This sequence joins TRBV5-8 and TRBJ1-1, with D unresolved. The CDR3 consists of 15 residues. V lost 0 bases, J lost 5 bases, and 14 bases lay in between. Germline V gene data show CDR1 as SGHTS and CDR2 as YDEGEE. The CDR3, as DNA: TGTGCCAGCAGCTTGGAAACGGTTCGGGGAACTGAAGCTTTCTTT. Amino acid sequence: CASSLETVRGTEAFF.

The chain recombines TRBV5-1 with TRBJ2-2, with 12 bases lining up with TRBD2. In germline, CDR1 is SGHRS, CDR2 YFSETQ. Trimming took 4 bases from V and 2 from J; bases not matched to a gene: 12. The CDR3 length is 19 residues. The CDR3 region has the DNA TGCGCCAGCAGCCCAATACCCACTAGCGGGGGGACTAACACCGGGGAGCTGTTTTTT. Translated, it gives CASSPIPTSGGTNTGELFF.

The chain combines TRBV9 with TRBJ1-5, with 7 bases lining up with TRBD1. The trim removed 4 bases at V and 6 bases at J, leaving 7 bases unmatched. The CDR3 runs to 14 residues. Germline V gene lookup returns CDR1 SGDLS and CDR2 YYNGEE. The CDR3 bases are TGTGCCAGCAGCCCCCAGGGGGGCTCTCAGCCCCAGCATTTT. Protein product: CASSPQGGSQPQHF.

The V gene is TRBV6-1, the J gene TRBJ1-4; D might be TRBD1 (6 bases). With 6 bases removed from V and 5 bases from J, the gap between germline ends came to 16 bases. The CDR3 spans 15 residues. From germline, CDR1 is MNHNS and CDR2 SASEGT. CDR3: CASRGWGGTNEKLFF. CDR3 DNA sequence: TGTGCCAGCAGGGGATGGGGGGGCACCAATGAAAAACTGTTTTTT.

V and J are TRBV4-2 and TRBJ2-3, with D perhaps matching TRBD2 (6 bases). Germline values: CDR1 LGHNA, CDR2 YNFKEQ. The V gene lost 4 bases and the J gene lost 0 bases, with 14 bases spanning the gap. The CDR3 is 16 amino acids. The CDR3 DNA reads TGTGCCAGCAGCCCTCGGGGTAGCGGAAGCACAGATACGCAGTATTTT. Protein: CASSPRGSGSTDTQYF.

The genes are TRBV12-5 and TRBJ1-1; 7 nucleotides align to TRBD1. Trimming cost V 1 base and J 4 bases; bases outside gene matches: 6. CDR1 and CDR2 from the germline V gene are LGHNT and FRNRAP. This CDR3 has 15 amino acids. The CDR3 spells CASGLADRAGTEAFF. DNA of the CDR3: TGTGCTAGTGGTTTGGCAGACAGGGCTGGCACTGAAGCTTTCTTT.

The table lists this clone with a count of one. The rearrangement uses TRBV30 and TRBJ1-2; no firm D call. This CDR3 has 12 amino acids. Germline loops: CDR1 GTSNPN, CDR2 SVGIG (reference sequence). The V and J ends lost 7 bases and 6 bases respectively, with 15 bases between them. The CDR3 loop reads CALWGGMDGYTF. The CDR3 bases are TGTGCCTTATGGGGAGGGATGGATGGCTACACCTTC. The complete variable domain, with remaining parts taken from reference TRBV30 and TRBJ1-2, reads SQTIHQWPATLVQPVGSPLSLECTVEGTSNPNLYWYRQAAGRGLQLLFYSVGIGQISSEVPQNLSASRPQDRQFILSSKKLLLSDSGFYLCALWGGMDGYTFGSGTRLTVV.

The CDR3 is CAWRRPGVDTQYF. In nucleotides, the CDR3 is TGTGCCTGGAGGCGGCCGGGGGTAGATACGCAGTATTTT. This chain uses TRBV30 with TRBJ2-3; D may be TRBD2 (6 bases). This CDR3 contains 13 residues. The germline CDR1 and CDR2 sequences are GTSNPN and SVGIG (reference sequence). Trimming removed 3 bases from V and 5 bases from J, with 12 bases in between.

This clone was picked up many times. The J gene is TRBJ1-1, the V gene TRBV5-1; D is uncertain. V lost 0 bases, J lost 4 bases, and 10 bases lay in between. In germline, CDR1 is SGHRS, CDR2 YFSETQ. The CDR3 totals 14 residues. In nucleotides, the CDR3 is TGCGCCAGCAGCTTGGCCTCCGGCGGCACTGAAGCTTTCTTT. It encodes CASSLASGGTEAFF.

The chain employs TRBV7-9 and TRBJ2-3, with 7 bases matching TRBD2. V shed 1 base, J shed 5 bases, and the junction held 3 bases outside the gene matches. Germline V gene data show CDR1 as SEHNR and CDR2 as FQNEAQ (reference sequence). CDR3 length: 14 residues. The chain's CDR3 is CASSLGASGDTQYF. DNA of the CDR3: TGTGCCAGCAGCTTAGGTGCTAGCGGAGATACGCAGTATTTT.

The V call is TRBV18, the J call TRBJ2-3, with D perhaps TRBD2 (5 bases). Germline V gives CDR1 KGHSH, CDR2 LQKENI. The ends were cut back, 4 bases at V and 0 bases at J, with 8 bases in the middle. CDR3 size: 14 residues. CDR3: CASSLGESTDTQYF. Here the CDR3 DNA reads TGTGCCAGCTCACTCGGGGAGAGCACAGATACGCAGTATTTT.

This clone appeared a single time. The chain is built from TRBV19 and TRBJ2-7, with 8 positions matching TRBD2. The CDR3 has 15 residues. Trimming took 6 bases from V and 4 from J; bases not matched to a gene: 11. The V gene's germline CDR1 is LNHDA and CDR2 SQIVND (reference sequence). The CDR3 here is CASSELSGTLYEQYF. The CDR3 nucleotides are TGTGCCAGTAGCGAGCTTAGCGGGACTCTTTACGAGCAGTACTTC.

This clone appeared once. V is TRBV5-1 and J is TRBJ1-1, with TRBD1 identical over 7 bases. J was trimmed by 4 bases and V by 2 bases; bases with no gene match: 8. Germline CDR1 SGHRS, CDR2 YFSETQ. CDR3 length: 15 amino acids. The CDR3 bases are TGCGCCAGCAGCTTTGATTTGGGGACAGTCACTGAAGCTTTCTTT. This gives the protein CASSFDLGTVTEAFF.

This clone was seen just once. This sequence joins TRBV5-4 and TRBJ1-2, with TRBD1 matching 9 bases. The junction had 5 bases not matched to a gene; V was cut back by 0 bases and J by 2 bases. The CDR3 sequence is 16 residues long. CDR1 and CDR2 (germline): SGHNT, YYREEE (reference sequence). The CDR3: CASSLDQGQGNYGYTF. The CDR3 region has the DNA TGTGCCAGCAGCTTGGATCAGGGACAGGGCAACTATGGCTACACCTTC. Using reference TRBV5-4 and TRBJ1-2 for the parts outside the CDR3, the full variable domain is ETGVTQSPTHLIKTRGQQVTLRCSSQSGHNTVSWYQQALGQGPQFIFQYYREEENGRGNFPPRFSGLQFPNYSSELNVNALELDDSALYLCASSLDQGQGNYGYTFGSGTRLTVV.

The CDR3 DNA is TGTGCCAGCACCGGACAGGGGTTCGATCAGCCCCAGCATTTT. The encoded protein is CASTGQGFDQPQHF. V is TRBV6-6 and J is TRBJ1-5; 9 bases fit TRBD1. With V trimmed by 7 bases and J by 5 bases, 6 bases remained unmatched. The CDR3 loop spans 14 amino acids. Per the germline V gene, CDR1 is MNHNY and CDR2 is SVGAGI (reference sequence).

This sequence joins TRBV19 and TRBJ2-5; 10 bases are a match to TRBD2. Germline CDR1 and CDR2: LNHDA and SQIVND (reference sequence). This CDR3 has 14 amino acids. J was trimmed by 2 bases and V by 4 bases; bases with no gene match: 1. CDR3 sequence: CASSRLAGQETQYF. CDR3 nucleotide sequence: TGTGCCAGTAGTAGACTAGCGGGTCAAGAGACCCAGTACTTC.

In this sample, this clone turned up once. The rearrangement uses TRBV9 and TRBJ2-3; the match to TRBD2 covers 8 bases. Germline V gives CDR1 SGDLS, CDR2 YYNGEE. V lost 0 bases to trimming and J lost 3 bases; unmatched junction nucleotides: 6. CDR3 length equals 16 residues. The CDR3 region is CASSVVGLGGTDTQYF. The CDR3 DNA sequence: TGTGCCAGCAGCGTAGTGGGACTAGGAGGTACAGATACGCAGTATTTT. The entire variable domain, with the rest obtained from reference TRBV9 and TRBJ2-3, is as follows: DSGVTQTPKHLITATGQRVTLRCSPRSGDLSVYWYQQSLDQGLQFLIQYYNGEERAKGNILERFSAQQFPDLHSELNLSSLELGDSALYFCASSVVGLGGTDTQYFGPGTRLTVL.

This clone was counted only a few times. The CDR3 DNA reads as TGCGCCAGCAGTCCGACTAGCGGGGCCGACAATGAGCAGTTCTTC. It yields the protein CASSPTSGADNEQFF. This chain connects TRBV5-1 to TRBJ2-1, with 11 bases identical to TRBD2. The CDR3 is 15 residues long. Trimming at V came to 5 bases and at J to 5 bases, leaving 6 bases not matched to a gene. Germline values: CDR1 SGHRS, CDR2 YFSETQ.

This clone has just a few counts. V usage is TRBV6-1 and J usage is TRBJ1-1; D may be TRBD1 (5 bases). Germline V gene sequence: CDR1 MNHNS, CDR2 SASEGT. CDR3 size: 12 residues. Trimming shortened V by 1 base and J by 8 bases, and 8 bases separated the two germline ends. Here the CDR3 DNA reads TGTGCCAGCAGTGAAGGGACAACCGAAGCTTTCTTT. Translating it yields CASSEGTTEAFF.

The chain combines TRBV10-1 with TRBJ2-1, with 16 bases fitting TRBD2. The CDR3 covers 15 residues. Germline CDR1 reads WNHNN; CDR2 reads SYGVQD (reference sequence). J was trimmed by 7 bases and V by 6 bases; bases with no gene match: 3. The CDR3 loop is CASSPGLAGGNEQFF. Here the CDR3 DNA reads TGCGCCAGCAGCCCGGGACTAGCGGGGGGGAATGAGCAGTTCTTC.

In this sample, this clone turned up a few times. V is TRBV5-1 and J is TRBJ2-7; D is unresolved. Germline values: CDR1 SGHRS, CDR2 YFSETQ. This CDR3 has 13 amino acids. V was cut by 1 base and J by 6 bases, with 11 bases left in between. The CDR3 region is CASSLFQVTEQYF. CDR3 DNA sequence: TGCGCCAGCAGCTTGTTTCAGGTTACCGAGCAGTACTTC. Variable domain in full (rest from reference TRBV5-1 and TRBJ2-7): KAGVTQTPRYLIKTRGQQVTLSCSPISGHRSVSWYQQTPGQGLQFLFEYFSETQRNKGNFPGRFSGRQFSNSRSEMNVSTLELGDSALYLCASSLFQVTEQYFGPGTRLTVT.

The chain has TRBV5-1 and TRBJ1-1; perhaps TRBD1 as D (5 bases). V was cut by 4 bases and J by 3 bases, with 13 bases left in between. This CDR3 has 14 residues. Germline V gene lookup returns CDR1 SGHRS and CDR2 YFSETQ. Here the CDR3 DNA reads TGCGCCAGCAGCCTAGAGGGGAGGTACACTGAAGCTTTCTTT. Translated, it gives CASSLEGRYTEAFF.

The chain has TRBV30 and TRBJ2-5; 7 bases align to TRBD2. Germline values: CDR1 GTSNPN, CDR2 SVGIG (reference sequence). The CDR3 has 15 residues. The V and J ends lost 0 bases and 4 bases, in that order; junction bases with no gene match: 8. Here the CDR3 DNA reads TGTGCCTGGAGTGTCCCCGCGGGAGCGGTAGAGACCCAGTACTTC. This sequence encodes CAWSVPAGAVETQYF. Together with reference TRBV30 and TRBJ2-5, the CDR3 gives the full variable domain: SQTIHQWPATLVQPVGSPLSLECTVEGTSNPNLYWYRQAAGRGLQLLFYSVGIGQISSEVPQNLSASRPQDRQFILSSKKLLLSDSGFYLCAWSVPAGAVETQYFGPGTRLLVL.

As to this clone: Other nucleotide sequences from this sample produce the same CDR3. The chain uses TRBV5-1 and TRBJ2-3, with 7 bases identical to TRBD1. This CDR3 contains 14 residues. The junction had 2 bases not matched to a gene; V was cut back by 0 bases and J by 4 bases. CDR1 and CDR2 (germline): SGHRS, YFSETQ. The CDR3 bases are TGCGCCAGCAGCTTGGGACAGGGTGCAGATACGCAGTATTTT. Its protein is CASSLGQGADTQYF.

This clone occurred a few times. The chain employs TRBV5-1 and TRBJ2-1; TRBD2 aligns across 12 bases. CDR3 length equals 14 residues. Germline CDR1 SGHRS, CDR2 YFSETQ. Trimming took 4 bases from V and 9 from J; bases not matched to a gene: 5. The CDR3 spells CASSVGTSGLEQFF. For the CDR3, the DNA is TGCGCCAGCAGCGTCGGGACTAGCGGGCTTGAGCAGTTCTTC.

This clone occurred once. The chain couples TRBV19 to TRBJ1-2; TRBD1 matches 7 bases. The trim removed 5 bases at V and 1 base at J, leaving 7 bases unmatched. This CDR3 has 15 amino acids. The V gene's germline CDR1 is LNHDA and CDR2 SQIVND (reference sequence). The CDR3 sequence: CASSLNRGNNYGYTF. Here the CDR3 DNA reads TGTGCCAGTAGTTTAAACAGGGGCAATAACTATGGCTACACCTTC.

V is TRBV5-1 and J is TRBJ2-6, with D unresolved. V was clipped by 0 bases and J by 1 base, with 5 bases between them. CDR1 is SGHRS and CDR2 is YFSETQ in the germline V gene. The CDR3 is 15 amino acids. CDR3 DNA sequence: TGCGCCAGCAGCTTGGCCGTGTCTGGGGCCAACGTCCTGACTTTC. This codes for CASSLAVSGANVLTF.

The chain joins TRBV5-4 to TRBJ2-1; 9 bases are shared with TRBD2. Germline CDR1 and CDR2: SGHNT and YYREEE (reference sequence). V shed 2 bases and J 4 bases; nucleotides not matched to a gene: 7. This CDR3 spans 16 amino acids. The CDR3 loop reads CASSLKASGNYNEQFF. CDR3 DNA: TGTGCCAGCAGCTTAAAGGCTAGCGGGAATTACAATGAGCAGTTCTTC. The full variable domain, in which reference TRBV5-4 and TRBJ2-1 provide the parts outside the CDR3, is ETGVTQSPTHLIKTRGQQVTLRCSSQSGHNTVSWYQQALGQGPQFIFQYYREEENGRGNFPPRFSGLQFPNYSSELNVNALELDDSALYLCASSLKASGNYNEQFFGPGTRLTVL.